What follows are 4 T cell receptor beta chains derived from one specimen sequenced in a study of blood T cell repertoires in COVID-19. Sequencing used immunoSEQ multiplex PCR; TCRdb keeps in-frame clones, though not all of them. This sample has about 170,000 clones, with over 70% found just once. Sequences were obtained from peripheral blood. Receptors originate from a woman aged 55-75 years with acute or convalescent COVID-19.

V and J are TRBV28 and TRBJ2-3; D unresolved. Trimming took 8 bases from V and 0 from J, leaving 9 bases between them. The CDR3 spans 13 residues. CDR1 and CDR2 from the germline V gene are MDHEN and SYDVKM. CDR3 region: CASARTSTDTQYF. The CDR3 region has the DNA TGTGCCAGCGCTCGAACTAGCACAGATACGCAGTATTTT.

Only a few counts were recorded for this clone. As DNA, the CDR3 is TGTGCCAGCAGTTACCTTACTAGCGTTGGAGATACGCAGTATTTT. Protein: CASSYLTSVGDTQYF. This rearrangement joins TRBV2 to TRBJ2-3, with TRBD2 matching 7 bases. The CDR3 length is 15 residues. Germline V gene data show CDR1 as SNHLY and CDR2 as FYNNEI. Germline trimming cut 5 bases from V and 5 bases from J; bases unmatched to any gene: 10.

The chain carries TRBV4-3 and TRBJ1-1; 7 positions agree with TRBD1. The CDR3 contains 16 residues. Germline CDR1 is LGHNA and CDR2 is YSLEER. V lost 0 bases and J lost 1; bases outside the gene matches: 5. This CDR3 is CASSQDMGQRNTEAFF. The CDR3 DNA reads as TGCGCCAGCAGCCAAGACATGGGACAGAGGAACACTGAAGCTTTCTTT.

The genes are TRBV29-1 and TRBJ1-1; D call uncertain. This CDR3 is 14 amino acids long. Trimming took 7 bases from V and 1 from J, leaving 16 bases between them. Germline values: CDR1 SQVTM, CDR2 ANQGSEA. The CDR3 DNA reads TGCAGCGCTCCCTCGGTCGAGGGGAACACTGAAGCTTTCTTT. It specifies CSAPSVEGNTEAFF. The entire variable domain, with the rest obtained from reference TRBV29-1 and TRBJ1-1, is as follows: SAVISQKPSRDICQRGTSLTIQCQVDSQVTMMFWYRQQPGQSLTLIATANQGSEATYESGFVIDKFPISRPNLTFSTLTVSNMSPEDSSIYLCSAPSVEGNTEAFFGQGTRLTVV.